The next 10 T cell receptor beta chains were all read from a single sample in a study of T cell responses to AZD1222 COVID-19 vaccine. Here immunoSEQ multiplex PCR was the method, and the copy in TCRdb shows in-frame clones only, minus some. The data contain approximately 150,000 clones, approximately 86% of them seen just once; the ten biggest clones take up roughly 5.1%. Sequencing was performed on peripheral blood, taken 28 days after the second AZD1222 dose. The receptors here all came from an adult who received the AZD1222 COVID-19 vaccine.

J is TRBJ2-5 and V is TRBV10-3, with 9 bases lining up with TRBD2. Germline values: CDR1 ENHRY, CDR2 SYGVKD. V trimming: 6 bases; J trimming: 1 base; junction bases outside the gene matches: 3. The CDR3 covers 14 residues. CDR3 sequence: CAIRASGVQETQYF. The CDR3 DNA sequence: TGTGCCATCAGGGCTAGCGGGGTCCAAGAGACCCAGTACTTC.

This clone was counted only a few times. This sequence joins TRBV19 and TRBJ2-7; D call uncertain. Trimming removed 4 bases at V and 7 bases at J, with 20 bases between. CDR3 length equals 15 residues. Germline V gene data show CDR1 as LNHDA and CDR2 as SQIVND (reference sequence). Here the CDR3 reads CASSRNHGPAWEQYF. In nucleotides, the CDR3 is TGTGCCAGTAGTAGAAATCATGGGCCTGCCTGGGAGCAGTACTTC. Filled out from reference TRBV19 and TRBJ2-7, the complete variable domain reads DGGITQSPKYLFRKEGQNVTLSCEQNLNHDAMYWYRQDPGQGLRLIYYSQIVNDFQKGDIAEGYSVSREKKESFPLTVTSAQKNPTAFYLCASSRNHGPAWEQYFGPGTRLTVT.

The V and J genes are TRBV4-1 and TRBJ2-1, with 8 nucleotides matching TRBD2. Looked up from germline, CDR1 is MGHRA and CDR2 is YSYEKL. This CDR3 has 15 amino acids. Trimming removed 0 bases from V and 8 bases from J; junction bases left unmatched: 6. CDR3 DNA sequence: TGCGCCAGCAGCCAAGATCAGCGGGGGATAGATGAGCAGTTCTTC. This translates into CASSQDQRGIDEQFF.

The CDR3 bases are TGCAGTGCTAGAGCCCGCAATGAGCAGTTCTTC. Amino acid sequence: CSARARNEQFF. The V gene is TRBV20-1, the J gene TRBJ2-1; D call uncertain. The length of the CDR3 is 11 residues. Germline loops: CDR1 DFQATT, CDR2 SNEGSKA (reference sequence). V gave up 1 base and J gave up 6 bases, with 4 bases separating them.

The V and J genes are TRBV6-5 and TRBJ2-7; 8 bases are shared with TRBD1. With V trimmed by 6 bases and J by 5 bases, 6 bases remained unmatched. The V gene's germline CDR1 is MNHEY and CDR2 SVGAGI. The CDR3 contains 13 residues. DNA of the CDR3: TGTGCCAGCAGGGATCCGACAGGGGACGAGCAGTACTTC. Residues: CASRDPTGDEQYF.

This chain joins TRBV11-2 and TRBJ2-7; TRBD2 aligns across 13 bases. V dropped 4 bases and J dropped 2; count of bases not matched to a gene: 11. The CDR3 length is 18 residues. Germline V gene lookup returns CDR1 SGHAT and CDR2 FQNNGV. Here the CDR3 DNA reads TGTGCCAGCAGCTCATGGGGGACTAGCGGGAACAAACCCTACGAGCAGTACTTC. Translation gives CASSSWGTSGNKPYEQYF.

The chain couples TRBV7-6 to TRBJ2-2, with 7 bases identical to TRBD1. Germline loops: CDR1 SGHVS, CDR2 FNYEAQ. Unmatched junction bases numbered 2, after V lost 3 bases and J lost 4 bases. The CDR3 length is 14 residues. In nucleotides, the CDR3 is TGTGCCAGCAGCTTTGGGACAGCCACCGGGGAGCTGTTTTTT. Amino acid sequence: CASSFGTATGELFF. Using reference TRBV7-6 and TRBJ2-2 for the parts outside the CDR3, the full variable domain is GAGVSQSPRYKVTKRGQDVALRCDPISGHVSLYWYRQALGQGPEFLTYFNYEAQQDKSGLPNDRFSAERPEGSISTLTIQRTEQRDSAMYRCASSFGTATGELFFGEGSRLTVL.

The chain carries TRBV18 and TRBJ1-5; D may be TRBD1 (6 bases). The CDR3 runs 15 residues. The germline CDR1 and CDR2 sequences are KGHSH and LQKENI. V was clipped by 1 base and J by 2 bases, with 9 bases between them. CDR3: CASSPRGAGNQPQHF. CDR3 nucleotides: TGTGCCAGCTCACCACGGGGGGCCGGCAATCAGCCCCAGCATTTT. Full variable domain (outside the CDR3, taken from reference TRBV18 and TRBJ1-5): NAGVMQNPRHLVRRRGQEARLRCSPMKGHSHVYWYRQLPEEGLKFMVYLQKENIIDESGMPKERFSAEFPKEGPSILRIQQVVRGDSAAYFCASSPRGAGNQPQHFGDGTRLSIL.

This CDR3 is CASSWLQGDYGYTF. In DNA form, the CDR3 reads TGTGCCAGCAGTTGGCTACAGGGGGATTATGGCTACACCTTC. The chain is built from TRBV6-6 and TRBJ1-2; 8 bases agree with TRBD1. The CDR3 is made up of 14 amino acids. Germline V CDR1 and CDR2: MNHNY, SVGAGI (reference sequence). V was pared by 4 bases and J by 5 bases, with 6 bases of the junction left unmatched.

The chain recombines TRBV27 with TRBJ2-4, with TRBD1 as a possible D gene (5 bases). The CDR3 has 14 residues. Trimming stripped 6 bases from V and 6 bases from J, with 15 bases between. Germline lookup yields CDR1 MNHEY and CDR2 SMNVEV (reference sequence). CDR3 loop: CASSTRQSGNIQYF. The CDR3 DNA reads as TGTGCCAGCAGCACCCGACAGAGTGGAAACATTCAGTACTTC.